Listed below are T cell receptor beta chains from one sample, sequenced in a study of cytomegalovirus exposure and HLA in healthy donors. Profiling relied on immunoSEQ multiplex PCR, and the TCRdb table lists in-frame clones only, not all of them. This sample has 85,000 to 100,000 clones, with 64% found just once. Sequencing input: PBMCs. Every receptor here comes from a human donor in good health. CDR3s include the opening cysteine and the closing phenylalanine or tryptophan. The order of the fields is clone size, D gene, J gene, V gene, CDR3 DNA, CDR3 protein. D genes are given only for firm matches. Size values are once, few and many counts, or a class for expanded clones, and some rows have none.

>few|NA|TRBJ2-3|TRBV5-8
TGTGCCAGCAGCTTGGAAGGGAGTGCGGCAGATACGCAGTATTTT
CASSLEGSAADTQYF
>once|TRBD1|TRBJ1-2|TRBV4-1
TGCGCCAGCAGCCAGCCGTGGCAGGGGGCGATTGGCTACACCTTC
CASSQPWQGAIGYTF
>NA|NA|TRBJ1-5|TRBV18
TGTGCCAGCTCCCCGGGACAACCGATTAGCAATCAGCCCCAGCATTTT
CASSPGQPISNQPQHF
>NA|NA|TRBJ1-6|TRBV9
TGTGCCAGCAGCGTAGGGCCCCCGGGTAATTCACCCCTCCACTTT
CASSVGPPGNSPLHF
>once|NA|TRBJ2-7|TRBV18
TGTGCCAGCTCACCACCAAGTTTCTACGAGCAGTACTTC
CASSPPSFYEQYF
>NA|NA|TRBJ1-2|TRBV2
TGTGCCAGCACTTCATGGACAGATAACTATGGCTACACCTTC
CASTSWTDNYGYTF
>few|NA|TRBJ1-6|TRBV27
TGTGCCAGCAGCCTTACCCGGGATTATAATTCACCCCTCCACTTT
CASSLTRDYNSPLHF
>few|TRBD1|TRBJ2-4|TRBV6-1
TGTGCCAGCAGCGAAAGGGACAGGGATCTTTACTCTGTCAAAAACATTCAGTACTTC
CASSERDRDLYSVKNIQYF
>NA|NA|TRBJ1-6|TRBV14
TGTGCCAGCAGCCAAGCTGGGTGGGGAGCACCCCTCCACTTT
CASSQAGWGAPLHF
>NA|TRBD1|TRBJ1-1|TRBV5-1
TGCGCCAGCAGCTTGGTCCAGGGGGCGAACACTGAAGCTTTCTTT
CASSLVQGANTEAFF
>once|NA|TRBJ2-5|TRBV30
TGTGCCTGGAGTCGAGAGACCCAGTACTTC
CAWSRETQYF
>NA|NA|TRBJ1-6|TRBV4-3
TGCGCCAGCAGCCAAGAAGACGACAGCCCGATACCCCTCCACTTT
CASSQEDDSPIPLHF
>NA|TRBD2|TRBJ2-5|TRBV19
TGTGCCAGTAGGCTTGGGAGACTAGCCCTACAAGAGACCCAGTACTTC
CASRLGRLALQETQYF
>NA|NA|TRBJ1-1|TRBV27
TGTGCCAGCAGTTTGGCAGTTATTTATGAAGCTTTCTTT
CASSLAVIYEAFF
>NA|TRBD2|TRBJ2-7|TRBV6-5
TGTGCCAGCAGGGGCAGCGGGGGTTTATCCTACGAGCAGTACTTC
CASRGSGGLSYEQYF
>medium-sized|NA|TRBJ2-2|TRBV2
TGTGCCGGCATTCGACAGGCTGTTTTCACCGGGGAGCTGTTTTTT
CAGIRQAVFTGELFF
>NA|TRBD1|TRBJ2-2|TRBV5-4
TGTGCCAGCAGCACGTGGACAGGGGGAAACACCGGGGAGCTGTTTTTT
CASSTWTGGNTGELFF
>once|NA|TRBJ2-1|TRBV9
TGTGCCAGCAGTGCCGGGACAATAACTTACAATGAGCAGTTCTTC
CASSAGTITYNEQFF
>NA|NA|TRBJ1-1|TRBV4-1
TGCGCCAGCAGCCTCTGGGGGGGAATGAACACTGAAGCTTTCTTT
CASSLWGGMNTEAFF
>NA|NA|TRBJ2-3|TRBV19
TGTGCCAGTAGTATAGGTATTGGCACAGATACGCAGTATTTT
CASSIGIGTDTQYF
>NA|NA|TRBJ2-5|TRBV15
TGTGCCACCAGCAGGGCAGGAGGGCAAATTATGGAGACCCAGTACTTC
CATSRAGGQIMETQYF
>few|TRBD1|TRBJ1-2|TRBV10-3
TGTGCCATCAGGAGACAGGGGAACTATGGCTACACCTTC
CAIRRQGNYGYTF
>once|TRBD2|TRBJ2-3|TRBV7-2
TGTGCCAGCAGCACTAATCCGGGACTATATAGCACAGATACGCAGTATTTT
CASSTNPGLYSTDTQYF
>NA|NA|TRBJ1-1|TRBV11-2
TGTGCCAGCAGCTTAGGGACAGCGAGTGAAGCTTTCTTT
CASSLGTASEAFF
>NA|TRBD1|TRBJ2-7|TRBV5-1
TGCGCCAGCAGCTTGTGGGGACAGGGCGCCTCTGACGAGCAGTACTTC
CASSLWGQGASDEQYF
>NA|NA|TRBJ2-3|TRBV9
TGTGCCAGCAGCGTAGCACCGGGGGTGAGGGCAGATACGCAGTATTTT
CASSVAPGVRADTQYF
>NA|TRBD1|TRBJ1-1|TRBV11-1
TGTGCCAGCAGCTTAGTGGGGACAGGCGGGTCTGAAGCTTTCTTT
CASSLVGTGGSEAFF
>NA|TRBD1|TRBJ2-7|TRBV5-1
TGCGCCAGCAGCCCGGGACAGCACTACGAGCAGTACTTC
CASSPGQHYEQYF
>few|NA|TRBJ2-2|TRBV5-5
TGTGCCAGCAGCTCCCCCTGGAGGGGGAGGGACACCGGGGAGCTGTTTTTT
CASSSPWRGRDTGELFF
>NA|NA|TRBJ1-2|TRBV20-1
TGCAGTGCGAGGGGGGGGTATGGCTACACCTTC
CSARGGYGYTF
>NA|NA|TRBJ2-7|TRBV6-5
TGTGCCAGCAGTATAGGCAGGGTCTACGAGCAGTACTTC
CASSIGRVYEQYF
>NA|TRBD1|TRBJ1-4|TRBV7-2
TGTGCCAGCAGCTTAAAAAGTGGGACAGGAAATGAAAAACTGTTTTTT
CASSLKSGTGNEKLFF
>NA|TRBD2|TRBJ2-3|TRBV2
TGTGCCAGCAAAATAGCGGGGGGCCCAGATACGCAGTATTTT
CASKIAGGPDTQYF
>NA|TRBD1|TRBJ2-1|TRBV20-1
TGCAGTGCAACCCAGGGGGTTGAGCAGTTCTTC
CSATQGVEQFF
>NA|NA|TRBJ2-1|TRBV18
TGTGCCAGCTCCCCTGATGTCGGGGGTACGGTTGTGGAGCAGTTCTTC
CASSPDVGGTVVEQFF
>NA|TRBD1|TRBJ1-6|TRBV29-1
TGCAGCGTGACGCTCGGACAGGGTAATTCACCCCTCCACTTT
CSVTLGQGNSPLHF
>NA|NA|TRBJ2-7|TRBV7-9
TGTGCCAGCAGCTTAGTCGGCGGATCTTACGAGCAGTACTTC
CASSLVGGSYEQYF
>NA|NA|TRBJ2-6|TRBV19
TGTGCCAGTAGTTTGACAGGATCTGGGGCCAACGTCCTGACTTTC
CASSLTGSGANVLTF
>NA|NA|TRBJ2-7|TRBV7-2
TGTGCCAGCAGCTTAGGGAGGGAGGCCTACGAGCAGTACTTC
CASSLGREAYEQYF
>few|TRBD1|TRBJ1-2|TRBV4-3
TGCGCCAGCAGCCAAGAATCGACAGGGATTGCCTATGGCTACACCTTC
CASSQESTGIAYGYTF
>NA|TRBD1|TRBJ2-5|TRBV7-9
TGTGCCAGCAGGAAAGACAGGGGGGTCCGGGAGACCCAGTACTTC
CASRKDRGVRETQYF
>NA|NA|TRBJ1-3|TRBV5-1
TGCGCCAGCAGCTCAGACAGCTCTGGAAACACCATATATTTT
CASSSDSSGNTIYF
>few|NA|TRBJ2-3|TRBV4-3
TGCGCCAGCAGCCAAGGGTGGCCGGGGAAAACGCAGTATTTT
CASSQGWPGKTQYF
>once|TRBD1|TRBJ2-7|TRBV2
TGTGCCAGCCGGGACAGGGGGTACGAGCAGTACTTC
CASRDRGYEQYF
>NA|TRBD1|TRBJ2-4|TRBV5-1
TGCGCCAGCAGCTTGGAGGGACAGAAAAACATTCAGTACTTC
CASSLEGQKNIQYF
>NA|NA|TRBJ1-2|TRBV7-8
TGTGCCAGCAGCCCCGGGTCGGACTATGGCTACACCTTC
CASSPGSDYGYTF
>NA|TRBD2|TRBJ2-1|TRBV19
TGTGCCAGTAGTACCGGGGGGGCCTTAGGGGAGCAGTTCTTC
CASSTGGALGEQFF
>NA|TRBD1|TRBJ2-1|TRBV7-6
TGTGCCAGCAGCTGGACAGGGGATGAGCAGTTCTTC
CASSWTGDEQFF
>NA|TRBD1|TRBJ2-7|TRBV6-1
TGCGCCAGCAGCTCGGACAGGTCCTACGAGCAGTACTTC
CASSSDRSYEQYF
>NA|TRBD2|TRBJ2-1|TRBV10-3
TGTGCCATCATGATACCGAGCGGGGGTATAAATGAGCAGTTCTTC
CAIMIPSGGINEQFF
>NA|NA|TRBJ2-7|TRBV7-9
TGTGCCAGCAGCTTAGGTCGCTACGAGCAGTACTTC
CASSLGRYEQYF
>once|NA|TRBJ2-3|TRBV29-1
TGCAGCGTTTCCCAAGCCAGCACAGATACGCAGTATTTT
CSVSQASTDTQYF
>once|TRBD2|TRBJ2-1|TRBV19
TGTGCCAGTAGTATAGTCCAGGGTCTAGCGGGGTCCGATGAGCAGTTCTTC
CASSIVQGLAGSDEQFF
>NA|TRBD2|TRBJ2-3|TRBV5-4
TGTGCCAGCAGCTTGACTAGCGGGGGTACAGATACGCAGTATTTT
CASSLTSGGTDTQYF
>NA|NA|TRBJ2-2|TRBV7-2
TGTGCCAGCAGCCGGGACACGGCGACCGGGGAGCTGTTTTTT
CASSRDTATGELFF